The next 21 T cell receptor beta chains were all read from a single sample in a study of T cells after yellow fever vaccination. A single record per CDR3 protein comes from TCRdb applying MiXCR to the 5' RACE reads. Of some 340,000 distinct CDR3 sequences listed, 4.1% are singletons. Specimen: PBMCs, collected 5 days after the yellow fever booster vaccination. These receptors all come from a man between 18 and 35 years old who received the YFV17D yellow fever vaccine.

This chain joins TRBV7-6 and TRBJ2-2, with D perhaps given as TRBD1 or TRBD2 (6 bases each). Germline V gene data show CDR1 as SGHVS and CDR2 as FNYEAQ. This CDR3 spans 16 amino acids. V lost 5 bases and J 6 bases, leaving 19 bases between the germline ends. The CDR3 here is CASSTLGRGGSGELFF. DNA of the CDR3: TGTGCCAGCAGCACCCTAGGCAGGGGAGGATCCGGGGAGCTGTTTTTT.

This clonotype was seen repeatedly, ten times or more. This chain joins TRBV4-2 and TRBJ2-6, with no clear D. The CDR3 has 16 residues. V lost 0 bases and J 0 bases, leaving 6 bases between the germline ends. CDR1 and CDR2 (germline): LGHNA, YNFKEQ. Here the CDR3 reads CASSQDTGSGANVLTF. The CDR3, as DNA: TGTGCCAGCAGCCAAGATACCGGCTCTGGGGCCAACGTCCTGACTTTC.

In this sample, this clonotype turned up many times. The chain uses TRBV7-9 and TRBJ2-5; perhaps TRBD1 as D (5 bases). The CDR3 consists of 17 residues. V was shortened by 3 bases and J by 1 base, with 18 bases between the two germline ends. Germline values: CDR1 SEHNR, CDR2 FQNEAQ (reference sequence). The CDR3 DNA follows: TGTGCCAGCAGCTTGACATCGTGGACACAAACCCAAGAGACCCAGTACTTC. Protein product: CASSLTSWTQTQETQYF.

The rearrangement joins TRBV5-1 to TRBJ2-5; TRBD1 aligns across 7 bases. This CDR3 is 16 amino acids long. Germline CDR1 is SGHRS and CDR2 is YFSETQ. V trimming: 0 bases; J trimming: 4 bases; junction bases outside the gene matches: 9. The CDR3 protein is CASSLASTGWSETQYF. The CDR3 region has the DNA TGCGCCAGCAGCTTGGCTTCGACAGGGTGGTCAGAGACCCAGTACTTC.

This clonotype was seen a handful of times. The chain carries TRBV5-4 and TRBJ2-3, with TRBD2 matching 16 bases. The CDR3 has 17 amino acids. Per germline, CDR1 SGHNT and CDR2 YYREEE (reference sequence). Unmatched junction bases numbered 6, after V lost 4 bases and J lost 4 bases. As DNA, the CDR3 is TGTGCCAGCAGCGCCGGGACTAGCGGGGGGGCGTCAGATACGCAGTATTTT. Its protein product is CASSAGTSGGASDTQYF.

This clonotype was seen a few times. CDR3 coding DNA: TGTGCCAGCTCACCATCAGGGTTGGAGACCCAGTACTTC. It yields the protein CASSPSGLETQYF. The chain couples TRBV18 to TRBJ2-5, with D maybe TRBD1 (5 bases). CDR3 size: 13 residues. Trimming shortened V by 2 bases and J by 5 bases, and 9 bases separated the two germline ends. Looked up from germline, CDR1 is KGHSH and CDR2 is LQKENI. The whole variable domain, filled in from reference TRBV18 and TRBJ2-5, reads NAGVMQNPRHLVRRRGQEARLRCSPMKGHSHVYWYRQLPEEGLKFMVYLQKENIIDESGMPKERFSAEFPKEGPSILRIQQVVRGDSAAYFCASSPSGLETQYFGPGTRLLVL.

This clonotype was seen more than once but under ten times. The chain joins TRBV4-1 to TRBJ1-2; the D gene is possibly TRBD1 (6 bases). Germline assignment: CDR1 MGHRA and CDR2 YSYEKL. The CDR3 is made up of 14 amino acids. The ends were cut back, 0 bases at V and 13 bases at J, with 18 bases in the middle. The CDR3 coding sequence is TGCGCCAGCAGCCAAGAAGGTGGAGAGGGGGAGTGCACCTTC. Translating it yields CASSQEGGEGECTF.

This clonotype was observed at least ten times. The chain employs TRBV11-2 and TRBJ2-1; 11 bases agree with TRBD2. This CDR3 has 14 amino acids. Germline V gives CDR1 SGHAT, CDR2 FQNNGV. V dropped 1 base and J dropped 9; count of bases not matched to a gene: 2. CDR3 residues: CASSLVGLAAEQFF. CDR3 coding DNA: TGTGCCAGCAGCTTAGTGGGACTAGCGGCTGAGCAGTTCTTC.

V and J are TRBV3-1 and TRBJ2-1; 9 positions match TRBD2. V was clipped by 6 bases and J by 5 bases; unmatched bases: 11. CDR3 size: 16 residues. CDR1 and CDR2 from the germline V gene are LGHDT and YNNKEL (reference sequence). The CDR3 loop reads CASSRHSSGEDNEQFF. DNA for the CDR3: TGTGCCAGCAGTCGCCACTCTAGCGGGGAGGACAATGAGCAGTTCTTC.

This clonotype has a count of ten or more. The chain links TRBV6-1 to TRBJ1-4; 11 nucleotides align to TRBD1. This CDR3 has 14 amino acids. J lost 7 bases, V lost 6 bases, and 4 bases had no gene match. Germline V gene data show CDR1 as MNHNS and CDR2 as SASEGT. Here the CDR3 reads CASRPGTGGEKLFF. In DNA form, the CDR3 reads TGTGCCAGCAGGCCTGGGACAGGGGGTGAAAAACTGTTTTTT.

V is TRBV20-1 and J is TRBJ1-1; D remains unclear. The germline V gene has CDR1 DFQATT and CDR2 SNEGSKA (reference sequence). The CDR3 spans 12 residues. Trimming left V 3 bases short and J 4 bases short, with 9 bases between. Written as DNA, the CDR3 is TGCAGTGCTAGCGAAATAGGCACTGAAGCTTTCTTT. It translates to CSASEIGTEAFF.

This clonotype was recorded a few times. This chain links TRBV12-3 or TRBV12-4 with TRBJ2-4, with 8 bases fitting TRBD1. CDR3 length: 12 residues. Trimming cost V 8 bases and J 13 bases; bases outside gene matches: 10. In DNA, the CDR3 is TGTGCCAGCGGCCGTCCCGGGACAGGCCAGTACTTC. Residues: CASGRPGTGQYF.

The CDR3 nucleotides read TGTGCCAGTAGTATTTCCCGATTAATCGGGCAGCCCCAGCATTTT. Amino acids: CASSISRLIGQPQHF. V is TRBV19 and J is TRBJ1-5; no reliable D call. The CDR3 contains 15 residues. Germline lookup yields CDR1 LNHDA and CDR2 SQIVND (reference sequence). Trimming removed 3 bases at V and 7 bases at J, with 16 bases between.

In this sample, this clonotype turned up many times. This sequence joins TRBV12-3 or TRBV12-4 and TRBJ1-1; D uncertain. Between the trimmed V and J ends, which lost 7 bases and 0 bases, there was a span of 12 bases. This CDR3 comprises 14 residues. CDR3 residues: CASTPFAMNTEAFF. DNA for the CDR3: TGTGCCAGCACTCCCTTCGCCATGAACACTGAAGCTTTCTTT.

This clonotype has at least ten counts. This CDR3 is CASSQERWTYGYTF. DNA for the CDR3: TGCGCCAGCAGCCAAGAACGGTGGACCTATGGCTACACCTTC. The rearrangement uses TRBV4-3 and TRBJ1-2; D call uncertain. The CDR3 totals 14 residues. V was pared by 0 bases and J by 4 bases, with 9 bases between. Germline values: CDR1 LGHNA, CDR2 YSLEER.

This rearrangement joins TRBV7-2 to TRBJ2-3; D may correspond to TRBD1 or TRBD2 (5 bases each). Deletions cut 3 bases from V and 6 bases from J, with 19 bases between. In germline, CDR1 is SGHTA, CDR2 FQGNSA. The CDR3 totals 16 residues. The CDR3 bases are TGTGCCAGCAGCTTCGCTCCGGGACGATTATCGGATACGCAGTATTTT. Its translation: CASSFAPGRLSDTQYF.

V and J are TRBV10-3 and TRBJ1-5; D is perhaps TRBD1 (5 bases). The ends were cut back, 8 bases at V and 5 bases at J, with 10 bases in the middle. This CDR3 spans 12 amino acids. CDR1 is ENHRY and CDR2 is SYGVKD in the germline V gene. CDR3 protein: CAIGPGDQPQHF. As DNA, the CDR3 is TGTGCCATCGGGCCGGGGGATCAGCCCCAGCATTTT.

This clonotype has only a few counts. The chain employs TRBV6-5 and TRBJ1-5, with a tentative D call TRBD1 (5 bases). CDR3 size: 15 residues. CDR1 and CDR2 from the germline V gene are MNHEY and SVGAGI. Between the trimmed V and J ends, which lost 2 bases and 5 bases, there was a span of 13 bases. CDR3 region: CASSYDGAGDQPQHF. The CDR3, as DNA: TGTGCCAGCAGTTACGACGGGGCAGGAGATCAGCCCCAGCATTTT.

There are many counts of this clonotype. The chain has TRBV28 and TRBJ2-7, with 8 bases that match TRBD1. After removal of 1 base from V and 6 bases from J, the junction contained 8 bases not matched to a gene. CDR1 MDHEN and CDR2 SYDVKM come from the germline V gene. The CDR3 sequence is 15 residues long. CDR3 in amino acids: CASSLSGQGAIEQYV. The CDR3 bases are TGTGCCAGCAGTTTATCTGGGCAGGGGGCCATCGAGCAGTACGTC.

This chain connects TRBV5-5 to TRBJ2-3; D ambiguous. Between the trimmed V and J ends, which lost 0 bases and 5 bases, there was a span of 7 bases. This CDR3 is built from 13 residues. The germline V gene has CDR1 SGHKS and CDR2 YYEKEE (reference sequence). The CDR3 bases are TGTGCCAGCAGCTTGGGGTTTGGAGATACGCAGTATTTT. Protein product: CASSLGFGDTQYF.

This clonotype was found many times. This chain connects TRBV2 to TRBJ1-5; D unclear. Germline loops: CDR1 SNHLY, CDR2 FYNNEI. V was pared by 4 bases and J by 7 bases, with 14 bases between. This CDR3 is built from 14 residues. For the CDR3, the DNA is TGTGCCAGCAGTGGCATAGGAAGAGAGCAGCCCCAGCATTTT. Protein product: CASSGIGREQPQHF.